This T cell receptor (beta chain) stems from a study of blood T cell repertoires in COVID-19. The assay was immunoSEQ multiplex PCR, and TCRdb's table has in-frame clones only and misses some. Of 140,000 to 150,000 clones in the sample, about 83% are singletons; the top ten hold about 9.4%. V lost 2 bases, J lost 6 bases, and 8 bases lay in between. This CDR3 is 12 amino acids long. The germline V gene has CDR1 MNHNS and CDR2 SASEGT. V usage is TRBV6-1 and J usage is TRBJ2-7; D is unresolved. Material for sequencing was peripheral blood. This clonotype originated in a woman aged 45 to 65 with active or convalescent COVID-19. CDR3 protein: CASSEIGSEQYF. The CDR3, as DNA: TGTGCCAGCAGTGAAATTGGCAGCGAGCAGTACTTC.